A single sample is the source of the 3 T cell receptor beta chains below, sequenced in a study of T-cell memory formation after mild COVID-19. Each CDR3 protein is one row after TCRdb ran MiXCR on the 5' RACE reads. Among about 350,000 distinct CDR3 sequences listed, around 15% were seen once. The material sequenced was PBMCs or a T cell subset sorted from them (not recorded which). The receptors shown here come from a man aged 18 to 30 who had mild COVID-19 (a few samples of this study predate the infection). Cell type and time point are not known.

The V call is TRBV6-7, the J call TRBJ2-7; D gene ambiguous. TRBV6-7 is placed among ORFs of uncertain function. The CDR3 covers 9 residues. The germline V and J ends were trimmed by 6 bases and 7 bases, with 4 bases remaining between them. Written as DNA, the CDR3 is TGTGCCAGCAGGTTGGAGCAGTACTTC. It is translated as CASRLEQYF.

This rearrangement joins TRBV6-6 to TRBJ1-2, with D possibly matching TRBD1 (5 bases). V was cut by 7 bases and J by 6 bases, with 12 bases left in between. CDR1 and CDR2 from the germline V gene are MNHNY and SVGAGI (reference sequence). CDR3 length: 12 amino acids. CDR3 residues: CASTTGGDGYTF. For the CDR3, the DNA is TGTGCCAGCACCACGGGGGGAGATGGCTACACCTTC.

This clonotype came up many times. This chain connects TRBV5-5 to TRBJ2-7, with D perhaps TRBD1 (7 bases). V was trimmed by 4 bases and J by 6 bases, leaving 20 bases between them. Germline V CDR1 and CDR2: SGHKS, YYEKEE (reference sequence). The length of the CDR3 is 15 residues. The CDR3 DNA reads TGTGCCAGCAGCAGAGCTCCAGGGGGGCGGACCGAGCAGTACGTC. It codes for CASSRAPGGRTEQYV.